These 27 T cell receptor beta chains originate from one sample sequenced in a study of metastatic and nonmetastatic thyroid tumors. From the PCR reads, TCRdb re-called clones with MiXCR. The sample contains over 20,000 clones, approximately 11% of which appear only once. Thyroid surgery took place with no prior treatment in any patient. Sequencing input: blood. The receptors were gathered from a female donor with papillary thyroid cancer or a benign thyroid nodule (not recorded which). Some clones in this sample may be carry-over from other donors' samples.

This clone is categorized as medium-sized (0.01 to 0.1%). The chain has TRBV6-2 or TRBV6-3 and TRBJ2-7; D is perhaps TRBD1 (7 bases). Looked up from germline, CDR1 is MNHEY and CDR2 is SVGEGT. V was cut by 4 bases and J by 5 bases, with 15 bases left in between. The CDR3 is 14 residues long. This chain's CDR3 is CASSSAGQFDEQYF. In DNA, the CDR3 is TGTGCCAGCAGTTCCGCGGGACAGTTCGACGAGCAGTACTTC.

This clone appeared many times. The CDR3 here is CASSLTGQTNYGYTF. The CDR3 DNA reads as TGTGCCAGCAGCCTTACCGGCCAGACTAACTATGGCTACACCTTC. The V gene is TRBV7-8, the J gene TRBJ1-2; D not resolved. V was cut by 5 bases and J by 0 bases, with 13 bases left in between. Germline V gene lookup returns CDR1 SGHVS and CDR2 FQNEAQ. This CDR3 contains 15 residues.

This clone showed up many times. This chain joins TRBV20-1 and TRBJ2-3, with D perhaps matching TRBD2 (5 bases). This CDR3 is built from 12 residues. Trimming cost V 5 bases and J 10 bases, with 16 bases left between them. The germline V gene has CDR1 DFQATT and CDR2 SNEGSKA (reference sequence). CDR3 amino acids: CSASGLAGAQYF. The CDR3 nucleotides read TGCAGTGCTTCAGGCCTAGCCGGCGCGCAGTATTTT.

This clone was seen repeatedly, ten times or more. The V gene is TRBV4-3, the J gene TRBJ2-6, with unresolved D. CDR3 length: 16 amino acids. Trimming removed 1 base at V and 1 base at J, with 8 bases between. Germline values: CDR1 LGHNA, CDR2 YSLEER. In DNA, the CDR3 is TGCGCCAGCAGCCAAGTAGTGGGGTCTGGGGCCAACGTCCTGACTTTC. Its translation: CASSQVVGSGANVLTF.

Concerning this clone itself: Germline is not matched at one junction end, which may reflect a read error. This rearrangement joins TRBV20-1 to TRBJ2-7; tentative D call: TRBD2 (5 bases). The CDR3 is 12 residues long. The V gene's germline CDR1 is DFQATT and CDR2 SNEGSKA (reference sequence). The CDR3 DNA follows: TGCGGTGCTAGGTTGGGGAGATACGAGCAGTACTTC. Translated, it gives CGARLGRYEQYF.

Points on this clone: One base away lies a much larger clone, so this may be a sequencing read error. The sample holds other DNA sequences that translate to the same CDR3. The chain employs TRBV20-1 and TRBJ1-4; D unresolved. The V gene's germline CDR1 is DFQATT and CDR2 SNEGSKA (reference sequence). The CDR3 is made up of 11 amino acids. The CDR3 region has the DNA TGCAGTGCTCCCTCCGATGAGAAACTGTTTTTT. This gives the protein CSAPSDEKLFF.

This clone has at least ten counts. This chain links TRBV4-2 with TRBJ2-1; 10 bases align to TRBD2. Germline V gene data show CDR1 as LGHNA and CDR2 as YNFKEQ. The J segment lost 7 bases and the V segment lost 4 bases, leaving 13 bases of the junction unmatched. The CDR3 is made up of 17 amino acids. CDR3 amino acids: CASSPSLAGESGNEQFF. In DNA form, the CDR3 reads TGTGCCAGCAGCCCCTCGCTAGCGGGAGAGTCGGGGAATGAGCAGTTCTTC.

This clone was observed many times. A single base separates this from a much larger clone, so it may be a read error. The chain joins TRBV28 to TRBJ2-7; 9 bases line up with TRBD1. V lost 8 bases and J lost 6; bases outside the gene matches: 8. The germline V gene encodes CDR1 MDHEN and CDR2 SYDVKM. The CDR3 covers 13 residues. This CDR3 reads CASGTGMGCEQYF. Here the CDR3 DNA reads TGTGCCAGCGGGACAGGGATGGGGTGCGAGCAGTACTTC. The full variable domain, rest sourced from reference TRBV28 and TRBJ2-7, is DVKVTQSSRYLVKRTGEKVFLECVQDMDHENMFWYRQDPGLGLRLIYFSYDVKMKEKGDIPEGYSVSREKKERFSLILESASTNQTSMYLCASGTGMGCEQYFGPGTRLTVT.

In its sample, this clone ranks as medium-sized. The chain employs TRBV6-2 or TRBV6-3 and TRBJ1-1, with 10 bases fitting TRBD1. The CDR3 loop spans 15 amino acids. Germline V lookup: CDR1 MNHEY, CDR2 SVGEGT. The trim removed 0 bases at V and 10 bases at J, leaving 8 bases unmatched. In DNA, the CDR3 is TGTGCCAGCAGTTACTCGGGGACAGGGGCCAGCCGAGCTTTCTTT. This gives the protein CASSYSGTGASRAFF.

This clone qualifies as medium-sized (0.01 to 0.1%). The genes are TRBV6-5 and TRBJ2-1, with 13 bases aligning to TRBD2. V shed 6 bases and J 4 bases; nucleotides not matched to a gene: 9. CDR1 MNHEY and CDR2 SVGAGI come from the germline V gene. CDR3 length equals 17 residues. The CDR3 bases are TGTGCCAGCAGACGACGACTAGCGGGAGGCCAATACAATGAGCAGTTCTTC. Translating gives CASRRRLAGGQYNEQFF.

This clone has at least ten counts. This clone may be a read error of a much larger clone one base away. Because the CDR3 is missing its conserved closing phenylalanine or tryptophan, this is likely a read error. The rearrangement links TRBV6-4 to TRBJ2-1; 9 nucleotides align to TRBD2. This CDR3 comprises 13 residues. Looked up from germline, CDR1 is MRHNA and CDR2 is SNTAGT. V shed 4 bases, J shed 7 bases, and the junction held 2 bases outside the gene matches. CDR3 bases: TGTGCCAGCAGTGTAACTAGCGGGAATGAGCAGTTCCTC. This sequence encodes CASSVTSGNEQFL.

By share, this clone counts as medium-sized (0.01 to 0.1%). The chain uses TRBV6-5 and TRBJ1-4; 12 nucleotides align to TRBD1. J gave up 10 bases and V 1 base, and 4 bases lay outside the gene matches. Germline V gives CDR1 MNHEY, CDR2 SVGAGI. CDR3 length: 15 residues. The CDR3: CASSYLGQGAGKLFF. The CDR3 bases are TGTGCCAGCAGTTACTTGGGACAGGGGGCAGGAAAACTGTTTTTT.

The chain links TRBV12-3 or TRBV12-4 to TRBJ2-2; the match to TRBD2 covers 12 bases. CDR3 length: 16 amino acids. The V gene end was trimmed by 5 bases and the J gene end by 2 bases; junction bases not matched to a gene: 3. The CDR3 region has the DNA TGTGCCAGCAGTGGGACTAGCGGGTTTAACACCGGGGAGCTGTTTTTT. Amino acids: CASSGTSGFNTGELFF.

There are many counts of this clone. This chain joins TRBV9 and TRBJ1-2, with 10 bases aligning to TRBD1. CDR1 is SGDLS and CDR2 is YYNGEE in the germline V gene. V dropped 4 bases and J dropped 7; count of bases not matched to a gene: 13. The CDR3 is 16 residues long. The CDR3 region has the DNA TGTGCCAGCAGCCCGTGGGACAGGGGAACGTATTTTGGCTACACCTTC. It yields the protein CASSPWDRGTYFGYTF.

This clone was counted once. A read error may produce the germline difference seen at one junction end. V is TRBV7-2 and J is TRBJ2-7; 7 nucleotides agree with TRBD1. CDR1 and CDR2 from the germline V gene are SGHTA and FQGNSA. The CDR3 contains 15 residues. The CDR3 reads CASSLLQGPTYEQCF. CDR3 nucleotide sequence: TGTGCCAGCAGCTTATTACAGGGGCCTACCTACGAGCAGTGCTTC. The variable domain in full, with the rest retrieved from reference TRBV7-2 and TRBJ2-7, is GAGVSQSPSNKVTEKGKDVELRCDPISGHTALYWYRQSLGQGLEFLIYFQGNSAPDKSGLPSDRFSAERTGGSVSTLTIQRTQQEDSAVYLCASSLLQGPTYEQCFGPGTRLTVT.

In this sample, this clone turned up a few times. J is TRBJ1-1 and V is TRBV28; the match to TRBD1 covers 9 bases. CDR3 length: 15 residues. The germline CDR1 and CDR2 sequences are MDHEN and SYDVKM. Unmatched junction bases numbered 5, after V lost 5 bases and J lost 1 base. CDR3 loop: CASSPRQGGNTEAFF. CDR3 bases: TGTGCCAGCAGTCCCCGACAGGGGGGGAACACTGAAGCTTTCTTT.

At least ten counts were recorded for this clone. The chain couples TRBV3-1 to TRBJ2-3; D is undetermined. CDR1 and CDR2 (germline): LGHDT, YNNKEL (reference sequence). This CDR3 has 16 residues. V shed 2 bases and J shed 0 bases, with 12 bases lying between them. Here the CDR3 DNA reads TGTGCCAGCAGCCAATGGATTGTCCGGAGCACAGATACGCAGTATTTT. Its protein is CASSQWIVRSTDTQYF.

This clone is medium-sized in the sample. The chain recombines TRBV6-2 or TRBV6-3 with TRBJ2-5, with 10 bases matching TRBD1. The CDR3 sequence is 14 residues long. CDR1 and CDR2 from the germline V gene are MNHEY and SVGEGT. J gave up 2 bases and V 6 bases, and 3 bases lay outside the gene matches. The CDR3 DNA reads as TGTGCCAGCAGGTGGACAGGGGGGCAAGAGACCCAGTACTTC. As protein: CASRWTGGQETQYF.

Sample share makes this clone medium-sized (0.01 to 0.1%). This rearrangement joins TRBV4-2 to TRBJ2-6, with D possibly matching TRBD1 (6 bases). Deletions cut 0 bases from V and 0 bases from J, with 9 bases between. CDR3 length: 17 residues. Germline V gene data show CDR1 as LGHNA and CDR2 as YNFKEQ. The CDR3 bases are TGTGCCAGCAGCCAAGAGGGGGCTAGCTCTGGGGCCAACGTCCTGACTTTC. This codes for CASSQEGASSGANVLTF.

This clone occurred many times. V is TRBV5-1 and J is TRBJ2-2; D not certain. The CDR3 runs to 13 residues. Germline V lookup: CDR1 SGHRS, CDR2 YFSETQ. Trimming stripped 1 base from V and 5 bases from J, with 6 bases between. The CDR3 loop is CASSLWGTGELFF. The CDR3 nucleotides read TGCGCCAGCAGCTTGTGGGGTACCGGGGAGCTGTTTTTT. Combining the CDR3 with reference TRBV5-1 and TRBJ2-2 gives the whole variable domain KAGVTQTPRYLIKTRGQQVTLSCSPISGHRSVSWYQQTPGQGLQFLFEYFSETQRNKGNFPGRFSGRQFSNSRSEMNVSTLELGDSALYLCASSLWGTGELFFGEGSRLTVL.

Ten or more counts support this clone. This CDR3 is CASSESSGLNTEAFF. The CDR3 bases are TGTGCCAGCAGTGAATCGAGCGGATTGAACACTGAAGCTTTCTTT. This sequence joins TRBV25-1 and TRBJ1-1; D is unresolved. Looked up from germline, CDR1 is MGHDK and CDR2 is SYGVNS. V shed 1 base and J shed 0 bases, with 9 bases lying between them. This CDR3 is built from 15 residues.

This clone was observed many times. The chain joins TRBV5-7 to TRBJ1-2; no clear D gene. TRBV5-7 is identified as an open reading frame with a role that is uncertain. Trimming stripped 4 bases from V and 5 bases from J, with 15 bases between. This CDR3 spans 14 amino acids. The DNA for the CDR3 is TGTGCCAGCAGCCCCCTTATGAGAGGGTATGGCTACACCTTC. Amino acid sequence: CASSPLMRGYGYTF.

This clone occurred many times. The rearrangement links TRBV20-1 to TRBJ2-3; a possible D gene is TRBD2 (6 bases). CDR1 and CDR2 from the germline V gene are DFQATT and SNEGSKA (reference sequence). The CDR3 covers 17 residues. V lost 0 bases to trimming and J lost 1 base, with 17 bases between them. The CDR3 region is CSARDHRTILGTDTQYF. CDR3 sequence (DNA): TGCAGTGCTAGAGATCATAGGACTATCCTAGGCACAGATACGCAGTATTTT.

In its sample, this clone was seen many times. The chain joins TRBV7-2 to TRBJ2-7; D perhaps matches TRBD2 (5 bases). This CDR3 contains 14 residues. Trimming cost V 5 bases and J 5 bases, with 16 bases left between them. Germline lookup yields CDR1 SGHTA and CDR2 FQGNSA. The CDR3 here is CASSRSPGVDEQYF. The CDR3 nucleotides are TGTGCCAGCAGCCGAAGCCCCGGGGTGGACGAGCAGTACTTC.

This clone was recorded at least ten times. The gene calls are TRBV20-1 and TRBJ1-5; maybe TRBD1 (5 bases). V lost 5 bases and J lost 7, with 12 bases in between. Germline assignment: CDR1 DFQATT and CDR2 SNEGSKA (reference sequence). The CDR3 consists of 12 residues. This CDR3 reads CSASGGRQPQHF. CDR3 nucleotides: TGCAGTGCTTCCGGGGGGAGACAGCCCCAGCATTTT.

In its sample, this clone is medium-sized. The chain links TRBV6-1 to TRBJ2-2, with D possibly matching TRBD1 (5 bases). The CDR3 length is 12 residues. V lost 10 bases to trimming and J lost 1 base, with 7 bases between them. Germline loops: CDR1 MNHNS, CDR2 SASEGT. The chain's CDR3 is CATQGNTGELFF. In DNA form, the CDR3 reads TGTGCCACCCAGGGGAACACCGGGGAGCTGTTTTTT.

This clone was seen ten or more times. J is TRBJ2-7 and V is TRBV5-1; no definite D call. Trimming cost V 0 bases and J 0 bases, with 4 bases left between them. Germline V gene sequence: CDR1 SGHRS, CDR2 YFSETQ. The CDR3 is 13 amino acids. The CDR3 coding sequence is TGCGCCAGCAGCTTGGGCAGCTCCTACGAGCAGTACTTC. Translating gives CASSLGSSYEQYF.